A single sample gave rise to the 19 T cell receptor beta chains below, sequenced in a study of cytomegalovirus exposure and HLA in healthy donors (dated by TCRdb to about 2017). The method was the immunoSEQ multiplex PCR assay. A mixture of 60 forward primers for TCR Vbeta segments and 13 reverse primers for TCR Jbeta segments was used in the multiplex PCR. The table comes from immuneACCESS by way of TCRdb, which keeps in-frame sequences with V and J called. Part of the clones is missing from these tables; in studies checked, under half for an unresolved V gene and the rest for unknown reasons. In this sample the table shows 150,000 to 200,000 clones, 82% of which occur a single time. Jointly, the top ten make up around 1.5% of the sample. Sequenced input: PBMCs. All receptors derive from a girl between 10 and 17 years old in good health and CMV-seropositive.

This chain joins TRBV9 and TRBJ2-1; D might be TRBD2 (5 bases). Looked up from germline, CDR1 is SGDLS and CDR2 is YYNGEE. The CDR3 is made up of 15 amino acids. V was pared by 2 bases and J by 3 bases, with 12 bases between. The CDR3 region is CASSVGLALYNEQFF. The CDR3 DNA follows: TGTGCCAGCAGCGTTGGACTTGCGCTCTACAATGAGCAGTTCTTC.

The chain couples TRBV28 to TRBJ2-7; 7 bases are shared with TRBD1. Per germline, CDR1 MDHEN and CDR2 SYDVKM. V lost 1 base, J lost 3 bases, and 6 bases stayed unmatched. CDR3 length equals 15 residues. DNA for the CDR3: TGTGCCAGCAGTTTATCGGACAGGAGACTCTACGAGCAGTACTTC. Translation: CASSLSDRRLYEQYF.

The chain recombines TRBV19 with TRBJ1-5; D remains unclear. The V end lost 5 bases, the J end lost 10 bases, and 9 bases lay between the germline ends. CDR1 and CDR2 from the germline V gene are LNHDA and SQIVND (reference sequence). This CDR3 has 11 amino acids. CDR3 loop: CASSRPGPQHF. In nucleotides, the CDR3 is TGTGCCAGTAGTCGACCAGGACCCCAGCATTTT.

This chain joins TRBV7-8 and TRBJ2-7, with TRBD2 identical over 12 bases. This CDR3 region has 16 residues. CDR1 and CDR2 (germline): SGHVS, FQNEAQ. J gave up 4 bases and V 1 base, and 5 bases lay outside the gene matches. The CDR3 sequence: CASSLGFLAGGYEQYF. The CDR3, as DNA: TGTGCCAGCAGCTTAGGGTTCCTAGCGGGAGGGTACGAGCAGTACTTC.

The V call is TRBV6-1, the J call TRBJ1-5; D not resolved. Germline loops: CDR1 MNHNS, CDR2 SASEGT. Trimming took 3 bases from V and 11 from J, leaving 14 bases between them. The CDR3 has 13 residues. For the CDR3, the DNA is TGTGCCAGCAGTGACTTGCCCGGGGTTACCCAGCATTTT. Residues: CASSDLPGVTQHF.

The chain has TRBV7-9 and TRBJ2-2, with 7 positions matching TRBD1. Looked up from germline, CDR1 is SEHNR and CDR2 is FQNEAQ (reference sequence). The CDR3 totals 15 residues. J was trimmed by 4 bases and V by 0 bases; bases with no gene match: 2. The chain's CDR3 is CASSLAGDSTGELFF. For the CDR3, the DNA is TGTGCCAGCAGCTTAGCAGGGGACAGCACCGGGGAGCTGTTTTTT.

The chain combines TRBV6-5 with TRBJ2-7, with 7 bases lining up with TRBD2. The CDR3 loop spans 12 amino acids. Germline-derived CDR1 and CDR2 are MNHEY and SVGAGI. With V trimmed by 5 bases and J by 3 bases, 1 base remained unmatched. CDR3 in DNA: TGTGCCAGCAGTACTAGCGTCTACGAGCAGTACTTC. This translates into CASSTSVYEQYF.

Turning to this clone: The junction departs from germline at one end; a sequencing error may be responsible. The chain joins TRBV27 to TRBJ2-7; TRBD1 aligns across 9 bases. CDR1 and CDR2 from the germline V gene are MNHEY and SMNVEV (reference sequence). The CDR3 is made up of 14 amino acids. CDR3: CASSFWTGAYGQYF. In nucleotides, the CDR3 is TGTGCCAGCAGTTTCTGGACAGGGGCCTACGGGCAGTACTTC.

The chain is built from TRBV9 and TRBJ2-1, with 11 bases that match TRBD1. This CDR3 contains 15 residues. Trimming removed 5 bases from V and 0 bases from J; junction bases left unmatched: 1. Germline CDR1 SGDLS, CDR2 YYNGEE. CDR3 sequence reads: CASRGTGGSYNEQFF. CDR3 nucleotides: TGTGCCAGCAGGGGGACAGGGGGCTCCTACAATGAGCAGTTCTTC.

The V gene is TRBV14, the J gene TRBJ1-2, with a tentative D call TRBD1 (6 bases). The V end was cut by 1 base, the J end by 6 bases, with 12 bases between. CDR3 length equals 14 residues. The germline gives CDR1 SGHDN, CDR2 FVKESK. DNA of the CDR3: TGTGCCAGCAGCCAAGTCTCAGGGGTAGATGGCTACACCTTC. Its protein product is CASSQVSGVDGYTF.

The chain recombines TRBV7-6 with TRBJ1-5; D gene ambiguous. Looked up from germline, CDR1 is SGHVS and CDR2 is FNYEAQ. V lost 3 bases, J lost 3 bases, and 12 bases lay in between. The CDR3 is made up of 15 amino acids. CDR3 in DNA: TGTGCCAGCAGCTTCTCAAGGAGGTTCAATCAGCCCCAGCATTTT. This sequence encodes CASSFSRRFNQPQHF.

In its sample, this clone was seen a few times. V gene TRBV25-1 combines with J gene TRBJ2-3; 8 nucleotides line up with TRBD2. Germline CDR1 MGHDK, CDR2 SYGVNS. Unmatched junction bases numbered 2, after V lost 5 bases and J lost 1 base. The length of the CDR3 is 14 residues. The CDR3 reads CASSLSGGTDTQYF. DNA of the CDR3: TGTGCCAGCAGTCTTAGCGGGGGCACAGATACGCAGTATTTT.

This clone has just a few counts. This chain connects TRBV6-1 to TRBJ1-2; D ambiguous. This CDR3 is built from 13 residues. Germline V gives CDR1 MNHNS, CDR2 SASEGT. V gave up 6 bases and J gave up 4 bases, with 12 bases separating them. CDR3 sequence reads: CASSGREGYGYTF. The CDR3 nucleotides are TGTGCCAGCAGCGGGAGGGAGGGCTATGGCTACACCTTC.

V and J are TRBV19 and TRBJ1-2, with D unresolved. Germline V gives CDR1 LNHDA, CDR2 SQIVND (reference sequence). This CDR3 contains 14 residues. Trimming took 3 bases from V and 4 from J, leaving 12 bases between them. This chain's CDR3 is CASSMFGSSYGYTF. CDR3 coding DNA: TGTGCCAGTAGTATGTTCGGGTCAAGCTATGGCTACACCTTC.

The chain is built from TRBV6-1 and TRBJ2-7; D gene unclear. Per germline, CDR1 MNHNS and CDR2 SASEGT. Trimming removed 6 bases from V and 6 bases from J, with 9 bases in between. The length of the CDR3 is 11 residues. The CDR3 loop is CASSKTGEQYF. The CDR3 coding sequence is TGTGCCAGCAGCAAAACCGGCGAGCAGTACTTC.

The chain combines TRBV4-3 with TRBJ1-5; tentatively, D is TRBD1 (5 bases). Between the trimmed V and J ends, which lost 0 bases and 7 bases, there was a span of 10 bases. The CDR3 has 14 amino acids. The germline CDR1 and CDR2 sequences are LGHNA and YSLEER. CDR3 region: CASSQDSKGQPQHF. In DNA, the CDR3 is TGCGCCAGCAGCCAAGACTCAAAGGGGCAGCCCCAGCATTTT.

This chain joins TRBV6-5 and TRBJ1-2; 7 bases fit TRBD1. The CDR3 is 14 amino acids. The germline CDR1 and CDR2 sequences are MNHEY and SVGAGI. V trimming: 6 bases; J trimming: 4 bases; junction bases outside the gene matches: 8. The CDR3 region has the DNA TGTGCCAGCAGAGGGGACAGATCCTCCTATGGCTACACCTTC. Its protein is CASRGDRSSYGYTF.

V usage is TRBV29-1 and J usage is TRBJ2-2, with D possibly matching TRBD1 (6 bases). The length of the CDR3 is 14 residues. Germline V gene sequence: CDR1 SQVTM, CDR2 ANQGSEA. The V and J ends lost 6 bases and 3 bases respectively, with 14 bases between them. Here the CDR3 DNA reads TGCAGCGTCCATGGACAGTCGGACACCGGGGAGCTGTTTTTT. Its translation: CSVHGQSDTGELFF.

The CDR3 sequence: CASSLDTGELFF. Here the CDR3 DNA reads TGTGCCAGCAGTTTAGACACCGGGGAGCTGTTTTTT. This chain connects TRBV6-6 to TRBJ2-2; no firm D call. V lost 4 bases and J 3 bases, leaving 3 bases between the germline ends. Germline CDR1 and CDR2: MNHNY and SVGAGI (reference sequence). CDR3 length: 12 residues.